Reported below is one T cell receptor beta chain. As yet, its antigen is unknown. This PCR relied on a set of 60 Vbeta primers and 13 Jbeta primers. TCRdb keeps only in-frame clones here, not all; method: immunoSEQ multiplex PCR. The sample lists 110,000 or so clones, roughly 70% occurring once. This sample is part of a study of cytomegalovirus exposure and HLA in healthy donors. Study-wide points: Cytomegalovirus association was assigned to 170 or so TCR beta chains.

The specimen was PBMCs. The TCR sequence derives from a man between 18 and 35 years old in good health and CMV-seropositive.

The CDR3 sequence: CASSPGTVFSTDTQYF. The CDR3 DNA sequence: TGTGCCAGTAGTCCCGGGACAGTTTTTAGCACAGATACGCAGTATTTT. The chain links TRBV19 to TRBJ2-3; TRBD1 aligns across 7 bases. CDR1 LNHDA and CDR2 SQIVND come from the germline V gene (reference sequence). V lost 5 bases, J lost 0 bases, and 8 bases stayed unmatched. The CDR3 sequence is 16 residues long.